The sequence of this T cell receptor (beta chain) was determined in a study of blood T cells in healthy people across ages. Trimming removed 0 bases at V and 12 bases at J, with 15 bases between. Germline V gene lookup returns CDR1 SNHLY and CDR2 FYNNEI. This CDR3 spans 14 amino acids. The second PCR ran roughly 7 to 11 cycles with a sample-barcoded 5' primer and J-beta primers. The template-switch adaptor was a 5' adaptor with 12 random nucleotides. It tagged each cDNA molecule. MiXCR, applied by TCRdb to the 5' RACE reads, yields one record per CDR3 protein. The sample yields around 580,000 distinct CDR3 sequences, about 45% seen once.

This receptor was identified in an elderly man in good health. The genes are TRBV2 and TRBJ2-1, with D tentatively TRBD1 or TRBD2 (6 bases each). Sequencing input: blood. The CDR3 here is CASSEAFSGARQFF. CDR3 bases: TGTGCCAGCAGTGAAGCCTTCTCGGGGGCACGGCAGTTCTTC.